This T cell receptor beta chain was documented in a study of blood T cell repertoires in COVID-19. Only in-frame clones appear in the TCRdb table, and some are missing; sequencing was by immunoSEQ multiplex PCR. The profile shows about 250,000 clones, approximately 90% of them singletons. Germline CDR1 ENHRY, CDR2 SYGVKD. CDR3 length equals 14 residues. Trimming cost V 10 bases and J 5 bases, with 20 bases left between them. Sequenced: peripheral blood. This chain uses TRBV10-3 with TRBJ1-1; perhaps TRBD1 as D (5 bases). This sequence was found in a woman aged 25-40 years with COVID-19, enrolled during active disease. In nucleotides, the CDR3 is TGTGCCACCTTATTGGGGAGGGGTGAGACTGAAGCTTTCTTT. Translating it yields CATLLGRGETEAFF.